This entry lists 7 T cell receptor beta chains sequenced from one sample in a study of T cell repertoires in cytomegalovirus infection. Using its own MiXCR run on the reads, TCRdb lists one record per CDR3 protein. In the table there are 150,000 to 200,000 distinct CDR3 sequences, over 13% of which are singletons. The material sequenced was PBMCs. All receptors come from a human donor in good health (CMV status not recorded). Some clones in this sample may be carry-over from other donors' samples.

Only a few counts were recorded for this clonotype. This sequence joins TRBV20-1 and TRBJ1-5; D is possibly TRBD1 (6 bases). Per germline, CDR1 DFQATT and CDR2 SNEGSKA (reference sequence). The CDR3 runs to 15 residues. Here the CDR3 reads CSALGTSGSNQPQHF. The CDR3 DNA reads as TGCAGCGCCTTAGGGACATCTGGTAGCAATCAGCCCCAGCATTTT.

This clonotype was detected ten times or more. The chain has TRBV7-2 and TRBJ1-5; 7 positions match TRBD1. The CDR3 is 14 residues long. V dropped 5 bases and J dropped 7; count of bases not matched to a gene: 8. Per the germline V gene, CDR1 is SGHTA and CDR2 is FQGNSA. The CDR3 region is CASSHRQGNQPQHF. Written as DNA, the CDR3 is TGTGCCAGCAGCCATAGACAGGGAAACCAGCCCCAGCATTTT.

This sequence joins TRBV18 and TRBJ1-5; TRBD1 matches at 7 bases. Unmatched junction bases numbered 3, after V lost 6 bases and J lost 4 bases. The germline V gene encodes CDR1 KGHSH and CDR2 LQKENI. The CDR3 is 13 residues long. CDR3 coding DNA: TGTGCCAGCTCCGACAGGGAGAATCAGCCCCAGCATTTT. Translation: CASSDRENQPQHF. The full variable domain, with the rest looked up from reference TRBV18 and TRBJ1-5, is NAGVMQNPRHLVRRRGQEARLRCSPMKGHSHVYWYRQLPEEGLKFMVYLQKENIIDESGMPKERFSAEFPKEGPSILRIQQVVRGDSAAYFCASSDRENQPQHFGDGTRLSIL.

This clonotype appeared many times. Its ends do not fully match the called genes, so a read error is possible. V gene TRBV28 combines with J gene TRBJ1-2; 10 bases align to TRBD1. CDR1 MDHEN and CDR2 SYDVKM come from the germline V gene. This CDR3 is built from 11 residues. CDR3 amino acids: CASSLGTGASF. The CDR3 DNA reads TGTGCCAGCAGCCTCGGGACAGGGGCCTCCTTC.

In its sample, this clonotype was seen a few times. The chain links TRBV20-1 to TRBJ2-5, with 15 nucleotides matching TRBD2. The J segment lost 0 bases and the V segment lost 0 bases, leaving 5 bases of the junction unmatched. The CDR3 length is 18 residues. CDR1 DFQATT and CDR2 SNEGSKA come from the germline V gene (reference sequence). Here the CDR3 reads CSARDRGTSGRYQETQYF. DNA for the CDR3: TGCAGTGCTAGAGATCGGGGGACTAGCGGGAGGTACCAAGAGACCCAGTACTTC.

This clonotype was counted many times. The chain recombines TRBV7-8 with TRBJ2-5, with D unresolved. The germline V gene encodes CDR1 SGHVS and CDR2 FQNEAQ. The CDR3 is made up of 11 amino acids. V was cut by 6 bases and J by 4 bases, with 6 bases left in between. The CDR3 reads CASRARETQYF. CDR3 DNA: TGTGCCAGCAGAGCAAGAGAGACCCAGTACTTC.

This chain uses TRBV7-9 with TRBJ2-7; D may be TRBD1 (5 bases). Germline CDR1 reads SEHNR; CDR2 reads FQNEAQ (reference sequence). The CDR3 has 14 amino acids. V was cut by 5 bases and J by 1 base, with 12 bases left in between. Written as DNA, the CDR3 is TGTGCCAGCAGCGGGAAGGGGAATTCCTACGAGCAGTACTTC. As protein: CASSGKGNSYEQYF.